Here is one TCR beta chain with its context. Profiled with immunoSEQ multiplex PCR; TCRdb holds only in-frame clones, not every one. The sample holds fewer than 80,000 clones, 84% seen once. The CDR3 runs to 14 residues. Deletions cut 1 base from V and 6 bases from J, with 10 bases between. CDR1 and CDR2 from the germline V gene are LGHNA and YNFKEQ. This sample is part of a study of OX40 agonist ivuxolimab in advanced cancers. This chain links TRBV4-2 with TRBJ1-5; a possible D gene is TRBD1 (5 bases). This clonotype was sampled from an adult with an advanced solid tumor such as melanoma, head and neck, liver or kidney cancer. The sample consisted of CD4+ or CD8+ T cells sorted from blood, taken in a trial of the OX40 agonist ivuxolimab. CDR3 nucleotide sequence: TGTGCCAGCAGCCAAGTCGGGGGTAGTCAGCCCCAGCATTTT. Translating gives CASSQVGGSQPQHF.